Below, 14 T cell receptor beta chains from the same sample are listed, as sequenced in a study of T cell clonotyping in hematopoietic cell transplantation. Sample time point: recipient sample about 28 days before transplant, after cytoreduction. Using immunoSEQ multiplex PCR, the repertoire was profiled, and TCRdb retains in-frame clones only, with some absent. In the table there are about 36,000 clones, roughly 96% of which are singletons. Sequences were derived from peripheral blood mononuclear cells, sampled before stem cell transplant. Receptor source: a man in his forties with chronic myeloid leukemia. Some clones in this sample may be carry-over from other donors' samples.

The chain recombines TRBV4-1 with TRBJ2-7; D is possibly TRBD1 or TRBD2 (7 bases each). Trimming pared 0 bases from V and 5 bases from J, leaving 20 bases between. The germline gives CDR1 MGHRA, CDR2 YSYEKL. The CDR3 runs to 17 residues. This CDR3 reads CASSQEGGGAFSDEQYF. In DNA form, the CDR3 reads TGCGCCAGCAGCCAAGAGGGAGGGGGCGCCTTTAGCGACGAGCAGTACTTC.

This rearrangement joins TRBV4-1 to TRBJ1-5, with D perhaps matching TRBD1 (5 bases). V lost 4 bases and J 7 bases, leaving 11 bases between the germline ends. Looked up from germline, CDR1 is MGHRA and CDR2 is YSYEKL. The CDR3 is 13 amino acids. CDR3 DNA: TGCGCCAGCAGCCCGCCAGGGATACAGCCCCAGCATTTT. Translating it yields CASSPPGIQPQHF.

The rearrangement uses TRBV5-6 and TRBJ2-3; tentatively, D is TRBD1 or TRBD2 (5 bases each). The germline V gene has CDR1 SGHDT and CDR2 YYEEEE. Trimming removed 3 bases from V and 5 bases from J, with 7 bases in between. This CDR3 has 12 residues. CDR3 region: CASSWGLDTQYF. In nucleotides, the CDR3 is TGTGCCAGCAGCTGGGGGTTAGATACGCAGTATTTT.

The chain links TRBV4-3 to TRBJ1-5; D might be TRBD1 (6 bases). Germline assignment: CDR1 LGHNA and CDR2 YSLEER. V was pared by 1 base and J by 7 bases, with 14 bases between. The CDR3 has 15 residues. The CDR3 bases are TGCGCCAGCAGCCAAGTCACAGGGATCGGACAGCCCCAGCATTTT. Residues: CASSQVTGIGQPQHF.

This clone was recorded once. This sequence joins TRBV5-4 and TRBJ2-7; D is unresolved. This CDR3 is 14 amino acids long. Between the trimmed V and J ends, which lost 0 bases and 0 bases, there was a span of 7 bases. Germline V lookup: CDR1 SGHNT, CDR2 YYREEE (reference sequence). The CDR3 bases are TGTGCCAGCAGCTTGGAACGGATCTCCTACGAGCAGTACTTC. Its translation: CASSLERISYEQYF.

The genes are TRBV30 and TRBJ2-2; TRBD2 agrees at 10 bases. V dropped 1 base and J dropped 1; count of bases not matched to a gene: 0. Germline V CDR1 and CDR2: GTSNPN, SVGIG (reference sequence). The CDR3 is 15 residues long. Written as DNA, the CDR3 is TGTGCCTGGAGTGGGACTAGCGGGAACACCGGGGAGCTGTTTTTT. Translation gives CAWSGTSGNTGELFF.

The gene calls are TRBV5-1 and TRBJ1-1, with 8 bases matching TRBD1. The CDR3 runs 20 residues. Germline CDR1 is SGHRS and CDR2 is YFSETQ. V shed 0 bases and J 5 bases; nucleotides not matched to a gene: 21. CDR3 in amino acids: CASSLEYGTTGVARWTEAFF. DNA for the CDR3: TGCGCCAGCAGCTTGGAATATGGGACGACAGGGGTCGCCAGGTGGACTGAAGCTTTCTTT.

The CDR3 bases are TGTGCCAGCAGTTCCCGGGATGTGGGCTCACCCCTCCACTTT. This translates into CASSSRDVGSPLHF. V is TRBV28 and J is TRBJ1-6; D gene ambiguous. In germline, CDR1 is MDHEN, CDR2 SYDVKM. CDR3 length equals 14 residues. V was clipped by 4 bases and J by 10 bases, with 14 bases between them.

The chain links TRBV9 to TRBJ2-3; 11 bases map to TRBD2. The junction had 5 bases not matched to a gene; V was cut back by 0 bases and J by 2 bases. This CDR3 is built from 17 residues. Germline lookup yields CDR1 SGDLS and CDR2 YYNGEE. The CDR3 here is CASSVALAGAITDTQYF. In DNA form, the CDR3 reads TGTGCCAGCAGCGTAGCACTAGCGGGGGCTATCACAGATACGCAGTATTTT.

The chain recombines TRBV5-1 with TRBJ1-2; TRBD1 agrees at 8 bases. The CDR3 extends over 14 amino acids. V trimming: 0 bases; J trimming: 5 bases; junction bases outside the gene matches: 3. CDR1 is SGHRS and CDR2 is YFSETQ in the germline V gene. The CDR3 DNA sequence: TGCGCCAGCAGCTTGGGGGGGACAGGTTATGGCTACACCTTC. As protein: CASSLGGTGYGYTF.

The V call is TRBV7-3, the J call TRBJ1-1; no reliable D call. The CDR3 is 14 residues long. Deletions cut 8 bases from V and 1 base from J, with 14 bases between. Germline CDR1 reads SGHTA; CDR2 reads FQGTGA. The CDR3 DNA sequence: TGTGCCAGCCGGGGAGGCAACCAGAACACTGAAGCTTTCTTT. Residues: CASRGGNQNTEAFF.

The J gene is TRBJ1-4, the V gene TRBV4-3; 7 bases line up with TRBD1. CDR1 and CDR2 (germline): LGHNA, YSLEER. CDR3 length: 15 amino acids. V lost 1 base, J lost 7 bases, and 6 bases stayed unmatched. CDR3 in amino acids: CASSQATGSGEKLFF. CDR3 coding DNA: TGCGCCAGCAGCCAAGCGACAGGGTCGGGTGAAAAACTGTTTTTT.

The rearrangement links TRBV7-8 to TRBJ2-5, with a tentative D call TRBD1 (6 bases). Trimming removed 1 base at V and 3 bases at J, with 9 bases between. This CDR3 has 14 amino acids. The germline CDR1 and CDR2 sequences are SGHVS and FQNEAQ. The CDR3 DNA reads TGTGCCAGCAGCTTAGGGACAGTTAAAGAGACCCAGTACTTC. Its translation: CASSLGTVKETQYF. The whole variable domain, remainder taken from reference TRBV7-8 and TRBJ2-5, is GAGVSQSPRYKVAKRGQDVALRCDPISGHVSLFWYQQALGQGPEFLTYFQNEAQLDKSGLPSDRFFAERPEGSVSTLKIQRTQQEDSAVYLCASSLGTVKETQYFGPGTRLLVL.

This sequence joins TRBV5-1 and TRBJ1-1; D may be TRBD1 (5 bases). Germline CDR1 reads SGHRS; CDR2 reads YFSETQ. The CDR3 has 13 residues. V lost 4 bases, J lost 8 bases, and 15 bases lay in between. The CDR3 nucleotides are TGCGCCAGCAGCAATATTCCAGGGTGGGAAGCTTTCTTT. Translated, it gives CASSNIPGWEAFF.